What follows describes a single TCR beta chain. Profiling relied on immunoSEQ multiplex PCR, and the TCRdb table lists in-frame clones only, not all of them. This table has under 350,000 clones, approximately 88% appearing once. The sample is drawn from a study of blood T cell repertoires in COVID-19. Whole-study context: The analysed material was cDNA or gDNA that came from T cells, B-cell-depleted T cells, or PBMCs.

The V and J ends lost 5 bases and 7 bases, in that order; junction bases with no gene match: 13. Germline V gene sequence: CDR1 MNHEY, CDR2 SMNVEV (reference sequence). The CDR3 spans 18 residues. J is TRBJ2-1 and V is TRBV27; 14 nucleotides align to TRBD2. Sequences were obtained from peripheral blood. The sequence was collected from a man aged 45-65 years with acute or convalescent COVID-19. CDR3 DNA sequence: TGTGCCAGCAGTGCCACCGGGACTAGCGGGGGCGAGTCTAATGAGCAGTTCTTC. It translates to CASSATGTSGGESNEQFF.